These T cell receptor beta chains were read from a single sample in a study of CD8+ T cells in alopecia areata. Some clones are missing from TCRdb's copy, which holds only in-frame ones; the method was immunoSEQ multiplex PCR. The repertoire holds about 23,000 clones, with 52% as singletons. The specimen was NKG2D-high CD8+ T cells sorted from blood. The receptors come from a human donor with alopecia areata. Both conserved end residues are part of each CDR3. The D gene is left open where the match is weak. Size is omitted from some rows. Given values are once, few, many or a class for expanded clones.

TRBJ2-7	.	.	TRBV16	TGTGCCAGCAGCCAGCAGCCCGTATGGGTGGAATTCTACGAGCAGTACTTC	CASSQQPVWVEFYEQYF
TRBJ2-2	.	.	TRBV6-4	TGTGCCAGCAGTGCCGGGGGTCCCACCGGGGAGCTGTTTTTT	CASSAGGPTGELFF
TRBJ2-7	TRBD2	once	TRBV4-2	TGTGCCAGCAGCCAAGAGAAGACTAGCGGCTACGAGCAGTACTTC	CASSQEKTSGYEQYF
TRBJ2-2	TRBD1	.	TRBV7-6	TGTGCCAGCGTCCCGGGGACAGGGTCTTCCGGGGAGCTGTTTTTT	CASVPGTGSSGELFF
TRBJ2-1	.	.	TRBV6-5	TGTGCCAGCAGTTACTCGAACGGGAATGAGCAGTTCTTC	CASSYSNGNEQFF
TRBJ2-7	.	.	TRBV28	TGTGCCAGCAGTTTCGGCTACGAGCAGTACTTC	CASSFGYEQYF
TRBJ2-3	TRBD2	.	TRBV5-1	TGCGCCAGCAGCCCGACTAGCGGGAGGCACGCAGATACGCAGTATTTT	CASSPTSGRHADTQYF
TRBJ1-1	.	few	TRBV28	TGTGCCACAAACGGGGGGAACACTGAAGCTTTCTTT	CATNGGNTEAFF
TRBJ2-3	.	.	TRBV7-3	TGTGCCAGCAGCCACCCCCTCACAGATACGCAGTATTTT	CASSHPLTDTQYF
TRBJ1-1	.	few	TRBV9	TGTGCCAGCAGCTCGGGACGTGAGAACACTGAAGCTTTCTTT	CASSSGRENTEAFF
TRBJ2-6	.	.	TRBV9	TGTGCCAGCAGCGACAACTCTGGGGCCAACGTCCTGACTTTC	CASSDNSGANVLTF
TRBJ2-7	.	.	TRBV27	TGTGCCAGCAGTTTATTAGGGCGGAAAGCCTGCGAGCAGTACTTC	CASSLLGRKACEQYF
TRBJ2-1	TRBD2	.	TRBV28	TGTGCCAGCAGACGAGCGGGGTACTACAATGAGCAGTTCTTC	CASRRAGYYNEQFF
TRBJ2-7	TRBD1	.	TRBV5-5	TGTGCCAGCCTACGAGGGGACAGCTCCTACGAGCAGTACTTC	CASLRGDSSYEQYF
TRBJ1-5	.	.	TRBV7-3	TGTGCCAGCAGCTTAGGTAGTGGGGTCAATCAGCCCCAGCATTTT	CASSLGSGVNQPQHF
TRBJ2-2	TRBD1	few	TRBV4-1	TGCGCCAGCAGCCAATCGACAGGGGGTGAGACCGGGGAGCTGTTTTTT	CASSQSTGGETGELFF
TRBJ1-1	.	.	TRBV7-9	TGTGCCAGAACAGAGCCTGGGGACACTGAAGCTTTCTTT	CARTEPGDTEAFF
TRBJ2-1	.	.	TRBV20-1	TGCAGTGCTAGTGACAATGAGCAGTTCTTC	CSASDNEQFF
TRBJ2-7	.	.	TRBV7-3	TGTGCCAGCAGCCCACGTTTTTCTCGACACTACGAGCAGTACTTC	CASSPRFSRHYEQYF
TRBJ2-1	TRBD2	few	TRBV13	TGTGCCAGCCGTGGCGGGAGCGACGAGCAGTTCTTC	CASRGGSDEQFF
TRBJ2-1	TRBD1	.	TRBV5-1	TGCGCCAGCAGCTCCGGGACAGGGGCCCCGAGGCGTTCTGATGAGCAGTTCTTC	CASSSGTGAPRRSDEQFF
TRBJ1-1	.	once	TRBV19	TGTGCCTCATTAACAGGGAACACTGAAGCTTTCTTT	CASLTGNTEAFF
TRBJ2-1	.	.	TRBV29-1	TGCAGCGTTCCTAGGGTCCCCGCTTCCTACAATGAGCAGTTCTTC	CSVPRVPASYNEQFF
TRBJ2-6	.	.	TRBV5-1	TGCGCCAGCAGCCTGGTACGAGGGCCCAGCTCTGGGGCCAACGTCCTGACTTTC	CASSLVRGPSSGANVLTF
TRBJ2-7	TRBD2	few	TRBV4-1	TGCGCCAGCAGCCAGACCCTAGCGGGAGAGACCTACGAGCAGTACTTC	CASSQTLAGETYEQYF
TRBJ2-7	TRBD2	.	TRBV28	TGTGCCAGCAGTCCGGGAGGCGGGCTCTCCTACGAGCAGTACTTC	CASSPGGGLSYEQYF
TRBJ2-2	TRBD2	.	TRBV27	TGTGCCAGCAGTTTCAATGGACTAGCGGGGGTAAACACCGGGGAGCTGTTTTTT	CASSFNGLAGVNTGELFF
TRBJ1-1	.	.	TRBV27	TGTGCCAGCAGTTACGGAGGCAACACTGAAGCCTTCTTT	CASSYGGNTEAFF
TRBJ1-5	.	.	TRBV7-9	TGTGCCAGCAGCTCACTGGGGGATGGGGATCAGCCCCAGCATTTT	CASSSLGDGDQPQHF
TRBJ2-7	.	.	TRBV30	TGTGCCTGGAGCGTAGATCAGGACGAGCAGTACTTC	CAWSVDQDEQYF
TRBJ2-5	TRBD2	.	TRBV15	TGTGCCACCAGCAGAGATGGGACTAGCGGAGAGACCCAGTACTTC	CATSRDGTSGETQYF
TRBJ2-7	.	.	TRBV7-9	TGTGCCAGCAGCTTAGGACACTTGTACGAGCAGTACTTC	CASSLGHLYEQYF
TRBJ2-1	.	.	TRBV29-1	TGCAGCGCCGGACAGTCCTCCTACAATGAGCAGTTCTTC	CSAGQSSYNEQFF
TRBJ2-1	.	.	TRBV28	TGTGCCAGCAGTTTTTTGGACCCAGTGCGGTGGGGTGCCTACAATGAGCAGTTCTTC	CASSFLDPVRWGAYNEQFF
TRBJ2-3	TRBD2	.	TRBV7-6	TGTGCCAGCAGCTTAGAGGAGAGGCGGGAGAGTCCCCCAGATACGCAGTATTTT	CASSLEERRESPPDTQYF
TRBJ2-1	.	medium-sized	TRBV28	TGTGCCAGCAGTTTGGCGGAGGTCTCCTACAATGAGCAGTTCTTC	CASSLAEVSYNEQFF
TRBJ2-7	.	few	TRBV27	TGTGCCAGCAGTTTGGCGCGGGACAGCCCCTACGAGCAGTACTTC	CASSLARDSPYEQYF
TRBJ2-7	TRBD1	.	TRBV5-1	TGCGCCAGCAGTTCCGGCCCCAGGGACAGCTACGAGCAGTACTTC	CASSSGPRDSYEQYF
TRBJ2-3	.	.	TRBV7-9	TGTGCCAGCAGCTCACCAGGGGTGACAGATACGCAGTATTTT	CASSSPGVTDTQYF
TRBJ2-7	.	few	TRBV9	TGTGCCAGCAGCGTAGCTACGGGGTACGAGCAGTACTTC	CASSVATGYEQYF
TRBJ2-7	TRBD2	.	TRBV19	TGTGCCAGTAGTATGGGACTAGCGGCGCGCTACGAGCAGTACTTC	CASSMGLAARYEQYF
TRBJ2-3	.	.	TRBV9	TGTGCCAGCAGCGCCGGAGCAGATACGCAGTATTTT	CASSAGADTQYF
TRBJ1-2	TRBD1	.	TRBV5-1	TGCGCCAGCAGCTTGGCCGGGACAGGGTCGGAATACGGCTACACCTTC	CASSLAGTGSEYGYTF
TRBJ1-2	.	.	TRBV6-5	TGTGCCAGCAGCTCAAATAGGGTTTTGGAGGGCTACACCTTC	CASSSNRVLEGYTF
TRBJ2-3	.	.	TRBV2	TGTGCCAGCACTCTCGGCGGAGCTAGCACAGATACGCAGTATTTT	CASTLGGASTDTQYF